The TCR beta chain under discussion was sequenced for a study of early T cells in non-severe SARS-CoV-2 infection. Unique molecular identifiers (one per individual cDNA molecule) were attached. TCRdb itself ran the 5' RACE reads through MiXCR, one entry per CDR3 protein. The repertoire has around 53,000 distinct CDR3 sequences, approximately 12% of them found once; the top ten carry approximately 8.5%. CDR1 is WNHNN and CDR2 is SYGVQD in the germline V gene (reference sequence). Trimming at V came to 5 bases and at J to 2 bases, leaving 1 base not matched to a gene. The CDR3 is made up of 13 amino acids. This clonotype was recorded many times.

The sequencing sample was made of whole blood. V is TRBV10-1 and J is TRBJ2-7; 9 positions match TRBD1. The source of this sequence is an adult who was a healthcare worker with PCR-confirmed SARS-CoV-2 infection or an uninfected control (not recorded which). CDR3 nucleotide sequence: TGCGCCAGCAGTCGGGACAGGGCCTACGAGCAGTACTTC. Translated: CASSRDRAYEQYF.